This T cell receptor (beta chain) appears in the sequencing data of a study of Graves' ophthalmopathy and Graves' hyperthyroidism. Looking at the study overall: Peripheral blood sampling preceded any treatment and occurred at initial diagnosis. Study conclusions and caveats: Discrimination between ophthalmopathy and stable hyperthyroidism by a 13-signature model showed nearly 90% sensitivity and 70% to 84% specificity.

This clonotype occurred many times. Its target is not known. None of the included patients had other autoimmune diseases, uncontrolled infections, pregnancy or lactation, as these led to exclusion. Clinicians diagnosed using symptoms, serum thyroxine, TRAb, thyroid ultrasound and orbital computed tomography. The authors amplified TCR beta CDR3 regions from RNA transcripts. An opening RT-PCR round employed HTBI primers and preceded a second-round multiplex PCR. TCRdb ran MiXCR on the multiplex PCR reads and lists one entry per CDR3 protein. The sample records about 480,000 distinct CDR3 sequences, 13% to 15% being singletons. The CDR3 has 16 residues. The germline gives CDR1 LNHNV, CDR2 YYDKDF (reference sequence). V gave up 1 base and J gave up 2 bases, with 14 bases separating them.

The specimen was blood. This clonotype originated in a woman aged 25 to 45 with Graves' ophthalmopathy. The chain recombines TRBV15 with TRBJ1-1, with D possibly matching TRBD1 (5 bases). The CDR3 DNA reads TGTGCCACCAGCAGAGGATACTCCACAGGAAACACTGAAGCTTTCTTT. Its translation: CATSRGYSTGNTEAFF.